A single T cell receptor (beta chain) is shown here with its context. These data belong to a study of blood T cell repertoires in COVID-19. V was shortened by 0 bases and J by 6 bases, with 17 bases between the two germline ends. Germline CDR1 is LGHDT and CDR2 is YNNKEL (reference sequence). The CDR3 loop spans 16 amino acids. Profiled with immunoSEQ multiplex PCR; TCRdb holds only in-frame clones, not every one. The repertoire holds over 110,000 clones, over 70% seen once, with approximately 2% in the top ten. This TCR was recovered from a woman aged 60 to 75 with acute or convalescent COVID-19. The sample was peripheral blood. The genes are TRBV3-1 (or the pseudogene TRBV3-2) and TRBJ1-1; D is perhaps TRBD1 (6 bases). CDR3 in DNA: TGTGCCAGCAGCCAAGACCTCCGGGACATCCCTTCTGAAGCTTTCTTT. Translated: CASSQDLRDIPSEAFF.